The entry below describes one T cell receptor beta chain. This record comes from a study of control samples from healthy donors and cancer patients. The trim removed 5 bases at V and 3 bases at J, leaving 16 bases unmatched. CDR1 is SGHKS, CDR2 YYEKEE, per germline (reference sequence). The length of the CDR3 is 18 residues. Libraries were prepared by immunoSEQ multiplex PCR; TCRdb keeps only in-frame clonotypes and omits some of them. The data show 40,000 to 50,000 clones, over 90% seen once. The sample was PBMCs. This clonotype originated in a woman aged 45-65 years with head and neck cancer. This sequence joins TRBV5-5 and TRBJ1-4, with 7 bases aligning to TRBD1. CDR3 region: CASREPKGGGAANEKLFF. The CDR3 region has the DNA TGTGCCAGCAGAGAACCAAAGGGAGGGGGCGCGGCTAATGAAAAACTGTTTTTT.